These 6 T cell receptor beta chains originate from one sample sequenced in a study of molecular identifiers for immune sequencing clone quantification. TCRdb re-derived calls from the PCR reads in MiXCR, one entry per CDR3 protein. The table records 70,000 to 95,000 distinct CDR3 sequences, around 17% of them present only once. Sequenced input: naive CD8+ T cells from blood, with Jurkat cell RNA spiked in. As for subset: FACS-sorted CD8+CD4-CCR7+CD45RA+ naive T cells. Receptor source: a human donor in good health. Some libraries in this study had Jurkat cell RNA spiked in.

Turning to this clonotype: A much larger clone is a single base away; this may be a read error. The gene calls are TRBV12-5 and TRBJ2-2; 7 nucleotides line up with TRBD2. The CDR3 runs to 17 residues. The ends lost 1 base at V and 6 bases at J; junction bases unmatched: 11. Germline V lookup: CDR1 LGHNT, CDR2 FRNRAP. CDR3 DNA: TGTGCTAGTGGTTTGGGGACTAGGCAGACGGTCTCCGGGGAGCTGTTTTTT. Its protein is CASGLGTRQTVSGELFF.

This clonotype was recorded at least ten times. The rearrangement links TRBV5-6 to TRBJ2-3, with D perhaps given as TRBD1 or TRBD2 (5 bases each). This CDR3 spans 15 amino acids. V was cut by 7 bases and J by 2 bases, with 17 bases left in between. The germline gives CDR1 SGHDT, CDR2 YYEEEE. CDR3 in amino acids: CASRRLGTSTDTQYF. The CDR3 DNA sequence: TGTGCCAGCCGCCGCCTAGGGACGTCCACAGATACGCAGTATTTT.

This clonotype was counted at least ten times. The rearrangement links TRBV5-5 to TRBJ2-1; D perhaps matches TRBD2 (6 bases). V lost 0 bases and J lost 8, with 15 bases in between. CDR1 is SGHKS, CDR2 YYEKEE, per germline (reference sequence). The CDR3 length is 15 residues. CDR3 sequence reads: CASSLVDGSRDEQFF. Here the CDR3 DNA reads TGTGCCAGCAGCTTGGTAGACGGGAGTCGGGATGAGCAGTTCTTC.

Ten or more counts support this clonotype. The chain is built from TRBV6-2 or TRBV6-3 and TRBJ2-5; D gene ambiguous. V was clipped by 6 bases and J by 4 bases, with 15 bases between them. The CDR3 sequence is 14 residues long. Germline values: CDR1 MNHEY, CDR2 SVGEGT. CDR3 coding DNA: TGTGCCAGCAGCCCCCCTCTACGAGGAGAGACCCAGTACTTC. Translated: CASSPPLRGETQYF.

Details on this clonotype: Since a much larger clone is just one base distant, this may be a read error. Since no conserved phenylalanine or tryptophan closes the CDR3, a read error is the likely cause. The rearrangement uses TRBV20-1 and TRBJ1-2; D is uncertain. The germline V gene encodes CDR1 DFQATT and CDR2 SNEGSKA (reference sequence). The CDR3 is 12 residues long. The ends were cut back, 3 bases at V and 8 bases at J, with 13 bases in the middle. CDR3 sequence: CSARSLGGGYTL. The CDR3, as DNA: TGCAGTGCTAGGTCCCTGGGAGGGGGCTACACCCTC.

At least ten counts were recorded for this clonotype. The genes are TRBV28 and TRBJ2-7; 8 positions match TRBD1. Germline assignment: CDR1 MDHEN and CDR2 SYDVKM. This CDR3 contains 15 residues. Germline trimming cut 6 bases from V and 4 bases from J; bases unmatched to any gene: 11. The CDR3 sequence is CASRILGTGEYEQYF. The CDR3 DNA is TGTGCCAGCAGGATCCTCGGGACAGGAGAGTACGAGCAGTACTTC.